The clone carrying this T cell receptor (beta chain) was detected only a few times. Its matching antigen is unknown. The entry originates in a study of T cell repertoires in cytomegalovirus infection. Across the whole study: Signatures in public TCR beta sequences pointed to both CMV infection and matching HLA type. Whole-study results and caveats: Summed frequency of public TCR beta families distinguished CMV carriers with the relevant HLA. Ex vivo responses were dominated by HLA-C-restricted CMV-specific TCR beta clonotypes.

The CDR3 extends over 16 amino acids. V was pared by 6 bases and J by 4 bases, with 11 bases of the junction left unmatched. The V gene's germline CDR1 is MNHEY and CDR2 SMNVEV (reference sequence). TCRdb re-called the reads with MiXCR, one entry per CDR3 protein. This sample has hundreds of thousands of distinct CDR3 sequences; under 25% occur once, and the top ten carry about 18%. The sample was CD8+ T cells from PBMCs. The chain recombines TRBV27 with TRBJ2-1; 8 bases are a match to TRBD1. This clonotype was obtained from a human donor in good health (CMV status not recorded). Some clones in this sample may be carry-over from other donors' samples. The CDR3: CASSKLDRGFYNEQFF. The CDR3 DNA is TGTGCCAGCAGCAAACTAGACAGGGGCTTTTACAATGAGCAGTTCTTC.